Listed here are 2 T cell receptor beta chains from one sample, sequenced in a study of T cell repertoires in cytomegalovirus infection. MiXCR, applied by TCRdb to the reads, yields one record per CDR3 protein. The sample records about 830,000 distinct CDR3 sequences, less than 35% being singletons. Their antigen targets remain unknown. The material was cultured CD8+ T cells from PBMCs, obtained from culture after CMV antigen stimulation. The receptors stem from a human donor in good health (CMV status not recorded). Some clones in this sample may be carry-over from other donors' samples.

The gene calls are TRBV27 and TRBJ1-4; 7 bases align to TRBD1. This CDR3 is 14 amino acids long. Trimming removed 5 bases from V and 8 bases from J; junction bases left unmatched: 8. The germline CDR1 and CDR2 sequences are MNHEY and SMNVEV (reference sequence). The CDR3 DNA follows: TGTGCCAGCAGTGTCAGGACAGGTTCCGAAAAACTGTTTTTT. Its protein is CASSVRTGSEKLFF.

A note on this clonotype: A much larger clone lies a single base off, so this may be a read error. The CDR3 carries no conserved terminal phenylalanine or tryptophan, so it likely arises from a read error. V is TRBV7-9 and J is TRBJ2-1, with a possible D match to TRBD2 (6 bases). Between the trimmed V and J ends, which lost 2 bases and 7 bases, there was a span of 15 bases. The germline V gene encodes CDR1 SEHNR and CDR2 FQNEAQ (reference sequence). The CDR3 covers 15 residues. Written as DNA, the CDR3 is TGTGCCAGCAGCTTAAGGCAGGGAGGCGGTAATGAGCAGTTCTCC. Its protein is CASSLRQGGGNEQFS.